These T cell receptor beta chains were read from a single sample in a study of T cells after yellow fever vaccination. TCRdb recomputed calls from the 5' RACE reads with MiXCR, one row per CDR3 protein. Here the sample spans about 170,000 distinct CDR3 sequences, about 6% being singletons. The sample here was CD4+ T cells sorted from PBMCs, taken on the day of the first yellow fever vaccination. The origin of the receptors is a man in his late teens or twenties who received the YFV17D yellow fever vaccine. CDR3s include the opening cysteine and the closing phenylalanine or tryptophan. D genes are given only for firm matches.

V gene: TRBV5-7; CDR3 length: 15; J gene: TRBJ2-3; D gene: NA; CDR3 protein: CAMGPGIRGTDTQYF
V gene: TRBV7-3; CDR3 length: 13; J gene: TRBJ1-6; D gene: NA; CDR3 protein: CASSLNWLSPLHF
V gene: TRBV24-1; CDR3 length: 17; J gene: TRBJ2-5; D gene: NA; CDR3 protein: CATSDPKRRGGLETQYF
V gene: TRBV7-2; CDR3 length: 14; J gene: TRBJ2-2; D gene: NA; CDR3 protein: CASSYGGTDGKLFF
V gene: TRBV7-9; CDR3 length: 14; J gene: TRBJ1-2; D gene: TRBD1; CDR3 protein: CASSSWDRVYGYTF
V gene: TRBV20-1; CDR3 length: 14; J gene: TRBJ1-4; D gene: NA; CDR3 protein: CSARVAGRPAKLFF
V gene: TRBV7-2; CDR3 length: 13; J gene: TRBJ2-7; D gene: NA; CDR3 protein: CASSLSSTYEQYF
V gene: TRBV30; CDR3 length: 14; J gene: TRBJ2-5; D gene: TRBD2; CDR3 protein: CAIRASGYQETQYF
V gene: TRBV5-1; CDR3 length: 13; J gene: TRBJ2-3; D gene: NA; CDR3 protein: CASSLEPTDTQYF
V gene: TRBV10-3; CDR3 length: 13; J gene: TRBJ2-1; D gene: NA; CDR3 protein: CAISEPGYNEQFF
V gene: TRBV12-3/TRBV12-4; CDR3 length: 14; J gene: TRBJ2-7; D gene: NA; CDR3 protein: CASSLLPGTYEQYF
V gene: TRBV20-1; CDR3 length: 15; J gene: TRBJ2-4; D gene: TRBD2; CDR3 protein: CSASRGSGGTNIQYF
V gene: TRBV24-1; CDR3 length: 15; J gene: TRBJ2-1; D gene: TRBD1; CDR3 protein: CATRPGTGSYNEQFF
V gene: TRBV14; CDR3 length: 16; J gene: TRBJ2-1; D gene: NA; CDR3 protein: CASSRNRVPLKRWQFF
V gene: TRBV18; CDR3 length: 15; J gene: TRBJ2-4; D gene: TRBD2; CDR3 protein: CASSSSGGPKNIQYF
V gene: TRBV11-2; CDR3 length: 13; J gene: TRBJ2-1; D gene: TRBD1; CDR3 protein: CASSADRGNEQFF
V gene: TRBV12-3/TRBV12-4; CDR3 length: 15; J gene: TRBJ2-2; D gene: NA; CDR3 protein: CASSFGNPTTGELFF
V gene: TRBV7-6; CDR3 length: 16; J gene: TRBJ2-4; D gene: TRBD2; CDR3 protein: CASSSGLAGGRNIQYF
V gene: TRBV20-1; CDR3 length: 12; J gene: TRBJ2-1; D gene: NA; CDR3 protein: CSAREGGDEQFF
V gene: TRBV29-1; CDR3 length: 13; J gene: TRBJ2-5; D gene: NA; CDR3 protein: CSAGAEELETQYF
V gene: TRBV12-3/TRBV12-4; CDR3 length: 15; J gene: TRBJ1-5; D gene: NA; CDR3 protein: CASSARTASNQPQHF
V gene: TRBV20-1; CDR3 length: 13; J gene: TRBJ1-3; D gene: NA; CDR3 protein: CSASLISGNTIYF
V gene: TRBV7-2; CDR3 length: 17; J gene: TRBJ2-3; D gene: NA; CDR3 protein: CASSQAIRRGHTDTQYF
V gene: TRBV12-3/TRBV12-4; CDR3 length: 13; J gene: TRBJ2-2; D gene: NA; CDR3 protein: CASSTREAGELFF
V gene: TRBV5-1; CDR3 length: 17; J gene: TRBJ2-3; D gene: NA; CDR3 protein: CASSVKEWTGGTDTQYF
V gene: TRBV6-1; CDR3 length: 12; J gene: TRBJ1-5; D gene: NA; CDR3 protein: CASQGSNQPQHF
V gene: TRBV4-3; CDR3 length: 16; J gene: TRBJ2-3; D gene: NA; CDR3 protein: CASSHTISWGGDTQYF
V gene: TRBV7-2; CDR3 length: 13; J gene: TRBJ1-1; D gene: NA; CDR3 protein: CASSLVWETEAFF
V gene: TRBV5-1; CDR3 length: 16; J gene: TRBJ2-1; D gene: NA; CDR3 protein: CASSQDPGHGYNEQFF
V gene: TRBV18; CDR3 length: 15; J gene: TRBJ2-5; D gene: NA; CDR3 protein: CASSPNPGYQETQYF
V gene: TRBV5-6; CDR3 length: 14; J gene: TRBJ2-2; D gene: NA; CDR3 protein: CASSLVLFTGVLFF